The clone carrying this T cell receptor beta chain was seen at least ten times. Antigen specificity is unknown. Sorting selected naive CD8 T cells with a CD8+CD4-CCR7+CD45RA+ phenotype. In germline, CDR1 is ENHRY, CDR2 SYGVKD. Trimming left V 8 bases short and J 5 bases short, with 7 bases between. This CDR3 is 11 amino acids long. This entry is derived from a study of molecular identifiers for immune sequencing clone quantification. Study summary: Replicates partitioned RNA from around 18,000 or 91,000 naive CD8 cells into five parts, sequencing four.

Study-wide findings and caveats: Sharing of a barcode by identical TCR molecules could cause highly expanded clone sizes to be underestimated. Clones carrying above 20 RNA copies accounted for over 99% of effector molecules, under 1% in naive cells.

TCRdb re-derived calls from the PCR reads in MiXCR, one entry per CDR3 protein. The repertoire has nearly 20,000 distinct CDR3 sequences, around 23% of them found once; the top ten carry 5.5% to 7%. The chain uses TRBV10-3 and TRBJ2-1, with D possibly matching TRBD2 (6 bases). Sequencing used naive CD8+ T cells from blood, with Jurkat cell RNA spiked in. Noted subset: FACS-sorted CD8+CD4-CCR7+CD45RA+ naive T cells. The clonotype comes from a human donor in good health. Some libraries in this study had Jurkat cell RNA spiked in. The CDR3: CAIWGDNEQFF. The DNA of the CDR3 is TGTGCCATCTGGGGGGACAATGAGCAGTTCTTC.